Listed below are T cell receptor beta chains from one sample, sequenced in a study of PD-L1 blockade in urothelial cancer. Measured with immunoSEQ multiplex PCR; TCRdb has only the in-frame clones, and not every one. This table holds about 43,000 clones, 80% found once. This specimen consisted of PBMCs, obtained around atezolizumab (anti-PD-L1) treatment. These receptors were collected from a man aged 60-69 years with urothelial cancer. CDR3s include the opening cysteine and the closing phenylalanine or tryptophan. A D gene is named only where the DNA matches it firmly. The size of a clone is reported for some rows only, either as once, few or many, or as a class for expanded clones.

clone_size	d_call	v_call	j_call	cdr3_aa	cdr3_nt
-	-	TRBV10-3	TRBJ2-2	CAISAGQFTGELFF	TGTGCCATCAGTGCAGGACAGTTCACCGGGGAGCTGTTTTTT
-	-	TRBV7-9	TRBJ1-6	CASSSTAVGSPLHF	TGTGCCAGCAGCTCGACTGCCGTCGGCTCACCCCTCCACTTT
-	TRBD2	TRBV28	TRBJ2-3	CASSSLAGVADTQYF	TGTGCCAGCAGTTCACTAGCGGGAGTTGCAGATACGCAGTATTTT
-	TRBD1	TRBV29-1	TRBJ1-2	CSAGTGEVSSYTF	TGCAGCGCAGGGACAGGCGAAGTATCAAGCTACACCTTC
-	-	TRBV2	TRBJ1-3	CARRRGTSGNTIYF	TGTGCTAGACGAAGGGGCACCTCTGGAAACACCATATATTTT
-	-	TRBV5-1	TRBJ1-4	CASSLAPGTRNEKLFF	TGCGCCAGCAGCTTAGCCCCCGGGACACGCAACGAAAAACTGTTTTTT
-	TRBD2	TRBV5-1	TRBJ2-7	CASSTSGTSNHEQYF	TGCGCCAGCAGCACTTCCGGGACTAGCAACCACGAGCAGTACTTC
-	-	TRBV7-2	TRBJ1-1	CASSPYGGTEAFF	TGTGCCAGCAGCCCGTACGGGGGCACTGAAGCTTTCTTT
-	TRBD1	TRBV9	TRBJ1-1	CASSVGGAGQANTEAFF	TGTGCCAGCAGCGTAGGAGGGGCGGGACAGGCTAACACTGAAGCTTTCTTT
-	TRBD1	TRBV5-1	TRBJ1-4	CASSLVGQGELFF	TGCGCCAGCAGCTTGGTGGGACAGGGTGAACTGTTTTTT
-	TRBD1	TRBV25-1	TRBJ2-7	CASSDGTGPYEQYF	TGTGCCAGCAGTGATGGGACAGGGCCCTACGAGCAGTACTTC
-	-	TRBV7-2	TRBJ1-3	CASSLVRGSGNTIYF	TGTGCCAGCAGCTTAGTTCGCGGCTCTGGAAACACCATATATTTT
few	TRBD1	TRBV19	TRBJ1-1	CASRGRGAGEAFF	TGTGCCAGTAGGGGCAGGGGGGCCGGTGAAGCTTTCTTT
-	TRBD1	TRBV5-1	TRBJ2-7	CASSQTTGTYEQYF	TGCGCCAGCAGCCAGACGACAGGGACGTACGAGCAGTACTTC
-	TRBD2	TRBV5-4	TRBJ2-7	CASSLAGLAGSPSGYEQYF	TGTGCCAGCAGCTTGGCCGGACTAGCGGGGTCCCCGTCGGGCTACGAGCAGTACTTC
-	TRBD1	TRBV7-2	TRBJ2-2	CASSLETGAHGELFF	TGTGCCAGCAGCTTAGAGACAGGGGCGCACGGGGAGCTGTTTTTT
-	TRBD1	TRBV6-5	TRBJ2-7	CASSYSATGGSYEQYF	TGTGCCAGCAGTTACTCAGCGACAGGGGGTTCCTACGAGCAGTACTTC
-	-	TRBV7-2	TRBJ2-3	CASSPPGVTQYF	TGTGCCAGCAGCCCTCCGGGGGTTACGCAGTATTTT
-	-	TRBV15	TRBJ1-2	CATSRDPGGAWNGYTF	TGTGCCACCAGCAGAGATCCGGGGGGCGCGTGGAATGGCTACACCTTC
-	TRBD1	TRBV28	TRBJ1-2	CASSPTPKGAGINYGYTF	TGTGCCAGCAGTCCCACTCCTAAGGGGGCGGGGATAAACTATGGCTACACCTTC
-	-	TRBV27	TRBJ1-1	CAPSGEYTEAFF	TGTGCCCCCTCGGGGGAGTACACTGAAGCTTTCTTT
once	TRBD2	TRBV5-8	TRBJ2-1	CASSLGAGRYNEQFF	TGTGCCAGCAGCTTGGGAGCGGGAAGGTACAATGAGCAGTTCTTC
-	TRBD2	TRBV4-2	TRBJ2-3	CASSPLRTSGRDPYLDTQYF	TGTGCCAGCAGCCCTCTTAGGACTAGCGGGAGGGACCCTTACCTCGATACGCAGTATTTT
-	-	TRBV6-5	TRBJ1-3	CASKQGFSGNTIYF	TGTGCCAGCAAACAGGGTTTCTCTGGAAACACCATATATTTT
-	-	TRBV6-1	TRBJ2-7	CASSEDPGPGTPLHEQYF	TGTGCCAGCAGTGAAGATCCCGGCCCAGGGACACCTCTCCACGAGCAGTACTTC